The 18 T cell receptor beta chains reported below all come from one sample, sequenced in a study of blood T cell repertoires in COVID-19. Only in-frame clones appear in the TCRdb table, and some are missing; sequencing was by immunoSEQ multiplex PCR. The repertoire holds about 170,000 clones, with 87% as singletons. Specimen: PBMCs or T cells enriched from blood (not recorded which). These receptors originate from a human donor with acute COVID-19. The donor label of this sample is uncertain.

The chain combines TRBV18 with TRBJ1-2; no clear D gene. The CDR3 spans 15 residues. Per germline, CDR1 KGHSH and CDR2 LQKENI. V lost 5 bases and J lost 2, with 15 bases in between. CDR3 nucleotides: TGTGCCAGCTCAGCCTCACGAACAGACAACTATGGCTACACCTTC. Its translation is CASSASRTDNYGYTF.

The chain links TRBV7-9 to TRBJ2-4; 7 bases line up with TRBD2. CDR1 is SEHNR and CDR2 is FQNEAQ in the germline V gene (reference sequence). The CDR3 consists of 15 residues. J was trimmed by 7 bases and V by 5 bases; bases with no gene match: 11. CDR3 in DNA: TGTGCCAGCAGCCCTCTGATAGGGAGGGAGAACATTCAGTACTTC. It translates to CASSPLIGRENIQYF.

The chain links TRBV5-4 to TRBJ2-3; weak D call: TRBD2 (6 bases). The V end was cut by 3 bases, the J end by 8 bases, with 13 bases between. Germline CDR1 reads SGHNT; CDR2 reads YYREEE (reference sequence). The CDR3 loop spans 13 amino acids. DNA for the CDR3: TGTGCCAGCAGCTCGACTAGATCCCCTACGCAGTATTTT. It encodes CASSSTRSPTQYF.

This clone was observed a few times. The rearrangement joins TRBV7-3 to TRBJ1-6; D remains unclear. Germline loops: CDR1 SGHTA, CDR2 FQGTGA. V lost 6 bases to trimming and J lost 10 bases, with 16 bases between them. This CDR3 spans 14 amino acids. DNA for the CDR3: TGTGCCAGCAGTTCGGGAGGACTGCGATCACCCCTCCACTTT. Amino acid sequence: CASSSGGLRSPLHF. Complete variable domain (other parts from reference TRBV7-3 and TRBJ1-6): GAGVSQTPSNKVTEKGKYVELRCDPISGHTALYWYRQSLGQGPEFLIYFQGTGAADDSGLPNDRFFAVRPEGSVSTLKIQRTERGDSAVYLCASSSGGLRSPLHFGNGTRLTVT.

V is TRBV5-1 and J is TRBJ1-2; 12 nucleotides match TRBD1. Germline CDR1 SGHRS, CDR2 YFSETQ. The CDR3 is 15 residues long. J gave up 6 bases and V 2 bases, and 5 bases lay outside the gene matches. DNA of the CDR3: TGCGCCAGCAGCTTCCGGGACAGGGGGCTTAATGGCTACACCTTC. Protein: CASSFRDRGLNGYTF. Complete variable domain (other parts from reference TRBV5-1 and TRBJ1-2): KAGVTQTPRYLIKTRGQQVTLSCSPISGHRSVSWYQQTPGQGLQFLFEYFSETQRNKGNFPGRFSGRQFSNSRSEMNVSTLELGDSALYLCASSFRDRGLNGYTFGSGTRLTVV.

The rearrangement links TRBV3-1 (or the pseudogene TRBV3-2) to TRBJ1-4, with TRBD1 matching over 10 bases. CDR3 size: 17 residues. Germline-derived CDR1 and CDR2 are LGHDT and YNNKEL (reference sequence). Unmatched junction bases numbered 10, after V lost 3 bases and J lost 6 bases. CDR3 DNA sequence: TGTGCCAGCAGCCAGTTTCGGACAGGGGGGCGACATGAAAAACTGTTTTTT. Its translation: CASSQFRTGGRHEKLFF.

The chain uses TRBV27 and TRBJ1-6, with D possibly being TRBD1 (5 bases). Trimming removed 6 bases from V and 0 bases from J, with 12 bases in between. CDR1 is MNHEY and CDR2 is SMNVEV in the germline V gene (reference sequence). The CDR3 has 16 amino acids. The CDR3 sequence is CASSPSTGSYNSPLHF. CDR3 bases: TGTGCCAGCAGCCCCTCCACAGGCTCCTATAATTCACCCCTCCACTTT.

A note on this clone: This specimen includes other DNA sequences encoding the same CDR3. The chain recombines TRBV9 with TRBJ2-7; tentatively, D is TRBD1 (6 bases). Trimming stripped 4 bases from V and 0 bases from J, with 14 bases between. The CDR3 spans 15 residues. Germline CDR1 is SGDLS and CDR2 is YYNGEE. DNA for the CDR3: TGTGCCAGCAGCCCGACAGGTGGCAGCTCCTACGAGCAGTACTTC. Translation gives CASSPTGGSSYEQYF.

The chain joins TRBV7-8 to TRBJ1-3, with D perhaps TRBD1 (5 bases). V gave up 5 bases and J gave up 0 bases, with 11 bases separating them. The CDR3 contains 15 residues. CDR1 is SGHVS and CDR2 is FQNEAQ in the germline V gene. Here the CDR3 reads CASSPGGGSGNTIYF. The CDR3 nucleotides read TGTGCCAGCAGCCCGGGGGGGGGCTCTGGAAACACCATATATTTT.

V and J are TRBV5-6 and TRBJ1-3; tentatively, D is TRBD1 (5 bases). CDR3 length: 14 residues. CDR1 and CDR2 (germline): SGHDT, YYEEEE. V lost 4 bases and J 0 bases, leaving 8 bases between the germline ends. The CDR3 is CASSLGGSGNTIYF. In DNA, the CDR3 is TGTGCCAGCAGCCTCGGGGGCTCTGGAAACACCATATATTTT.

The J gene is TRBJ2-5, the V gene TRBV29-1; D is ambiguous. The CDR3 sequence is 12 residues long. Trimming cost V 2 bases and J 3 bases, with 7 bases left between them. Germline V lookup: CDR1 SQVTM, CDR2 ANQGSEA. The CDR3 coding sequence is TGCAGCGTTGAAACACCAGAAGAGACCCAGTACTTC. This codes for CSVETPEETQYF.

This clone was seen only a few times. The chain links TRBV18 to TRBJ1-2; weak D call: TRBD1 (6 bases). The V and J ends lost 5 bases and 1 base respectively, with 14 bases between them. Germline-derived CDR1 and CDR2 are KGHSH and LQKENI. The CDR3 is 15 residues long. The DNA of the CDR3 is TGTGCCAGCTCATCAGGACAGTTAGTTAACTATGGCTACACCTTC. Protein product: CASSSGQLVNYGYTF.

The chain joins TRBV7-3 to TRBJ2-1; D is unclear. Germline CDR1 is SGHTA and CDR2 is FQGTGA. V lost 0 bases and J lost 9, with 12 bases in between. The CDR3 has 14 amino acids. CDR3 bases: TGTGCCAGCAGCTTAACTGCTCGCAGTGGTGAGCAGTTCTTC. Translating it yields CASSLTARSGEQFF.

V is TRBV18 and J is TRBJ1-1; no reliable D call. Trimming took off 6 bases at V and 4 bases at J, with 15 bases between the two ends. Germline V lookup: CDR1 KGHSH, CDR2 LQKENI. The CDR3 extends over 14 amino acids. The CDR3 DNA sequence: TGTGCCAGCTCTCCCGAGACATATACCACTGAAGCTTTCTTT. Residues: CASSPETYTTEAFF.

The chain links TRBV5-8 to TRBJ2-3, with TRBD2 matching over 10 bases. CDR3 size: 15 residues. The germline gives CDR1 SGHTS, CDR2 YDEGEE. V trimming: 2 bases; J trimming: 5 bases; junction bases outside the gene matches: 5. The CDR3 region has the DNA TGTGCCAGCAGCTTAAAGCGGGGGGGCCAAGATACGCAGTATTTT. Translating gives CASSLKRGGQDTQYF.

This clone occurred once. CDR3 region: CASSRESEAFF. The CDR3, as DNA: TGTGCCAGCAGCCGAGAATCTGAAGCTTTCTTT. The chain links TRBV5-4 to TRBJ1-1; D remains unclear. This CDR3 has 11 amino acids. From germline, CDR1 is SGHNT and CDR2 YYREEE (reference sequence). V lost 4 bases, J lost 6 bases, and 7 bases lay in between.

V and J are TRBV9 and TRBJ1-6; TRBD1 aligns across 7 bases. The CDR3 runs to 16 residues. V was clipped by 4 bases and J by 7 bases; unmatched bases: 11. Germline V CDR1 and CDR2: SGDLS, YYNGEE. The CDR3 sequence is CASSPTSQGRNSPLHF. DNA of the CDR3: TGTGCCAGCAGCCCAACTTCACAGGGGAGAAATTCACCCCTCCACTTT.

In this sample, this clone turned up once. J is TRBJ2-3 and V is TRBV7-9; D is uncertain. V was shortened by 4 bases and J by 6 bases, with 8 bases between the two germline ends. Germline V CDR1 and CDR2: SEHNR, FQNEAQ (reference sequence). The CDR3 is 12 amino acids. CDR3 bases: TGTGCCAGCAGCTCCCAGGCTGATACGCAGTATTTT. Translation: CASSSQADTQYF.